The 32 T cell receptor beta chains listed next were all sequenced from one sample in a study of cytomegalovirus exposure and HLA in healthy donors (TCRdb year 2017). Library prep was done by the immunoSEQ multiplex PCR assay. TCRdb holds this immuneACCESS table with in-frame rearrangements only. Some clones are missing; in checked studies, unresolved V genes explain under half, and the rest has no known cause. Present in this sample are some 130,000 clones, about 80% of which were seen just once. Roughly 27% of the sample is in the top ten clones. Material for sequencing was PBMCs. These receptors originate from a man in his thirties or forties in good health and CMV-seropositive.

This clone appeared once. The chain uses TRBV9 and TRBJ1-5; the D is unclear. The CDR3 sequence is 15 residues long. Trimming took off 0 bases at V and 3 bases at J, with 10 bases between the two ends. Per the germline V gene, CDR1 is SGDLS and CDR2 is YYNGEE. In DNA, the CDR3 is TGTGCCAGCAGCGTAGGGGCCACGACCAATCAGCCCCAGCATTTT. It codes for CASSVGATTNQPQHF.

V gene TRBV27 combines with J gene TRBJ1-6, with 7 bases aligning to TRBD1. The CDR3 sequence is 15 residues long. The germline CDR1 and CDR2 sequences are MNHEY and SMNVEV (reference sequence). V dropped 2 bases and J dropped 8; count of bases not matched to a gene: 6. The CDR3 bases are TGTGCCAGCAGTTTAATCCGACAGGGCTATTCACCCCTCCACTTT. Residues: CASSLIRQGYSPLHF.

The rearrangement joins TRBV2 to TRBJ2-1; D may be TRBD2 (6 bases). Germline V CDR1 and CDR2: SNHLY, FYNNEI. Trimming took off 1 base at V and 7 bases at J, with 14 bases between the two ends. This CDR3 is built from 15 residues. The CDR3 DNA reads TGTGCCAGCAGTGAAGAGGGACTCGCGATAAATGAGCAGTTCTTC. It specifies CASSEEGLAINEQFF.

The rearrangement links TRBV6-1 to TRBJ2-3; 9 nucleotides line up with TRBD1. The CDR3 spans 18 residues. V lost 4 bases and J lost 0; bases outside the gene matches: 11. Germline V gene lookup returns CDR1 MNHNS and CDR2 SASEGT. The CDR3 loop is CASSGRRDRDWSTDTQYF. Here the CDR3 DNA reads TGTGCCAGCAGTGGCCGCCGGGACAGGGATTGGAGCACAGATACGCAGTATTTT.

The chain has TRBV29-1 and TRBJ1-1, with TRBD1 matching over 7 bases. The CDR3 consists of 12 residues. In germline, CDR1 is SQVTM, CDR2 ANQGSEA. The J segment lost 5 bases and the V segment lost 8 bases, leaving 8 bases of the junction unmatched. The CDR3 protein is CSIQGLWTEAFF. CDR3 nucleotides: TGCAGCATACAGGGGTTGTGGACTGAAGCTTTCTTT.

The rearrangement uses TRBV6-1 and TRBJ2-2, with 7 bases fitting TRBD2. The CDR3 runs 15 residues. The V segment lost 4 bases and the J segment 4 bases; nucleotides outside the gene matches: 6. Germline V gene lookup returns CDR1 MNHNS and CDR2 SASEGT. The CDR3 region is CASSASGVGTGELFF. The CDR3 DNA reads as TGTGCCAGCAGTGCGAGCGGGGTAGGCACCGGGGAGCTGTTTTTT.

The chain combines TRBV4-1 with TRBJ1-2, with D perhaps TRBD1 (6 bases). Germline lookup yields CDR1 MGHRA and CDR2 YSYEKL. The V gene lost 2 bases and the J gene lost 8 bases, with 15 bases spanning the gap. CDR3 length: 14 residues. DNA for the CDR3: TGCGCCAGCAGCCAACTGACAGGACTCTACGGCTACACCTTC. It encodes CASSQLTGLYGYTF.

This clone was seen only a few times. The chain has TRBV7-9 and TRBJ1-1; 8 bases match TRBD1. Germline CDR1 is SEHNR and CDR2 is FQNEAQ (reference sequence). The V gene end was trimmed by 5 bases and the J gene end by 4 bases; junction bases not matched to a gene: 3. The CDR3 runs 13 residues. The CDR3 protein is CASSAQGATEAFF. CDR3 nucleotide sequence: TGTGCCAGCAGCGCTCAGGGGGCCACTGAAGCTTTCTTT.

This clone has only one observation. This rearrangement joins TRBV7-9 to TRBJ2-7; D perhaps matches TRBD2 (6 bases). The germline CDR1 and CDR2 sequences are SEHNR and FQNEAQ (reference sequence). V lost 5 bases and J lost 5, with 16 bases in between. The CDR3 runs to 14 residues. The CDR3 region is CASSPRDSSHEQYF. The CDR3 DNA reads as TGTGCCAGCAGCCCGCGGGACTCCTCGCACGAGCAGTACTTC.

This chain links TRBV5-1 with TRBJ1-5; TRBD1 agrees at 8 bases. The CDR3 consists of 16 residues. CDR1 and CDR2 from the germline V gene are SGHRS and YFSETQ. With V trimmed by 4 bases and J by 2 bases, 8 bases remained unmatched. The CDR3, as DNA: TGCGCCAGCAGCATGTACCGGGACAGGCGCAATCAGCCCCAGCATTTT. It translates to CASSMYRDRRNQPQHF.

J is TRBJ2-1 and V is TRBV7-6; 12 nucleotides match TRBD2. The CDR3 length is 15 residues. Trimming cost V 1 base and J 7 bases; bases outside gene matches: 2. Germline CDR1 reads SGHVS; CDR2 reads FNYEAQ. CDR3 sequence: CASSLGTSGGNEQFF. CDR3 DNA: TGTGCCAGCAGCTTAGGAACTAGCGGGGGGAATGAGCAGTTCTTC.

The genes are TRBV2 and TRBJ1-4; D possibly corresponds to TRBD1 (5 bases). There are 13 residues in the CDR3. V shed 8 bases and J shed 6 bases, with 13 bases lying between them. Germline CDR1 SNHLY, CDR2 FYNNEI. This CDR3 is CASLGQRDEKLFF. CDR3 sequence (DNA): TGTGCCAGCTTAGGACAAAGGGATGAAAAACTGTTTTTT.

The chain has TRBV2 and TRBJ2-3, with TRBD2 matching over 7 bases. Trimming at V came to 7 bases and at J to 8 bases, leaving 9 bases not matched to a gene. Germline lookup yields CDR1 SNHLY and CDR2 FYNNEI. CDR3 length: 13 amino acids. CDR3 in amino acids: CASILSSGGTQYF. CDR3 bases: TGTGCCAGCATTCTGTCCTCGGGGGGTACGCAGTATTTT. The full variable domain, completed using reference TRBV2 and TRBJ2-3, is EPEVTQTPSHQVTQMGQEVILRCVPISNHLYFYWYRQILGQKVEFLVSFYNNEISEKSEIFDDQFSVERPDGSNFTLKIRSTKLEDSAMYFCASILSSGGTQYFGPGTRLTVL.

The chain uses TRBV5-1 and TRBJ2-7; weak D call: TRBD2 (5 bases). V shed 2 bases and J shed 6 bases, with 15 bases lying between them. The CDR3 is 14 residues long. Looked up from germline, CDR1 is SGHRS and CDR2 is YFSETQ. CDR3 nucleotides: TGCGCCAGCAGCTTCTCGGGCCCGGCGGGCGAGCAGTACTTC. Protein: CASSFSGPAGEQYF.

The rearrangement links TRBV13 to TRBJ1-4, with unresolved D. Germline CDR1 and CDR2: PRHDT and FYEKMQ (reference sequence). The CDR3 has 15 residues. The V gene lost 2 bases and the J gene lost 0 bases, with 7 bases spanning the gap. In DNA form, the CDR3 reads TGTGCCAGCAGCTTACGCGAAGCAACTAATGAAAAACTGTTTTTT. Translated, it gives CASSLREATNEKLFF.

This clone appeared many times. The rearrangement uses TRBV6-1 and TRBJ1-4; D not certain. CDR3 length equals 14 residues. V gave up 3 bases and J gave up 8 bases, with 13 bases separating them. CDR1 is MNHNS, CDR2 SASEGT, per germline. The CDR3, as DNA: TGTGCCAGCAGTGAGAGCAGGTCAAGGGAAAAACTGTTTTTT. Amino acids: CASSESRSREKLFF.

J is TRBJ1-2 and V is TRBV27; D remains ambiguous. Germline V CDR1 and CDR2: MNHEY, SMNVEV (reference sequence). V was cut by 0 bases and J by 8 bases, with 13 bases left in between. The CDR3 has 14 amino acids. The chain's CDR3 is CASSLSPGRRGYTF. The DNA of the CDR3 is TGTGCCAGCAGTTTATCGCCCGGGAGGAGAGGCTACACCTTC.

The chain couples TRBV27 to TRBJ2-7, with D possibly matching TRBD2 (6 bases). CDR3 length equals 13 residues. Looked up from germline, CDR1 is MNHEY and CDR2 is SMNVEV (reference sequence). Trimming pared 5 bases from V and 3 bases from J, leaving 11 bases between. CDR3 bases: TGTGCCAGCAGTCCCGGGACTCACTACGAGCAGTACTTC. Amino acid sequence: CASSPGTHYEQYF.

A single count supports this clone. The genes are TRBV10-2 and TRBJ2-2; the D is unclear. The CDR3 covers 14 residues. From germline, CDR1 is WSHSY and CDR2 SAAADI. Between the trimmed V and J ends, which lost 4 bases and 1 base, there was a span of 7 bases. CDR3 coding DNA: TGCGCCAGCAGTGTCGGCGGGAACACCGGGGAGCTGTTTTTT. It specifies CASSVGGNTGELFF.

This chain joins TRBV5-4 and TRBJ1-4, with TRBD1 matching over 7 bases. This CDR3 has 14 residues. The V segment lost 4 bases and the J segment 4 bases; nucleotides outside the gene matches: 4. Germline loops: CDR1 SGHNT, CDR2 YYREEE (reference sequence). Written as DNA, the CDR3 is TGTGCCAGCAGCCCTGACAGGGTTAATGAAAAACTGTTTTTT. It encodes CASSPDRVNEKLFF.

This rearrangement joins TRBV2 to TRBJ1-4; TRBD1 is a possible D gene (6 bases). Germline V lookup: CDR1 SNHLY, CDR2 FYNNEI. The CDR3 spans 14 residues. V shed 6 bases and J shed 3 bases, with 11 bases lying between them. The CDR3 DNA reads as TGTGCCAGCAGACCCGGACAGTCTAATGAAAAACTGTTTTTT. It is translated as CASRPGQSNEKLFF.

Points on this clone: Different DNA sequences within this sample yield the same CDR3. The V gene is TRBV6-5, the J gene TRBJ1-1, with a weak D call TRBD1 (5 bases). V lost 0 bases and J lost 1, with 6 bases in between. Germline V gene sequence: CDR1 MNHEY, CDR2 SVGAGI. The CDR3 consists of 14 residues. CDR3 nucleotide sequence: TGTGCCAGCAGTTACTCGGGGGGGAACACTGAAGCTTTCTTT. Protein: CASSYSGGNTEAFF.

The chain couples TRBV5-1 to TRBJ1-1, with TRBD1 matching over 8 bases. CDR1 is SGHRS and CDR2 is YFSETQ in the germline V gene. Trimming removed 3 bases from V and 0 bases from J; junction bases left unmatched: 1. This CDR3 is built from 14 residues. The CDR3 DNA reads TGCGCCAGCAGCTGGACAGGGATGAACACTGAAGCTTTCTTT. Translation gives CASSWTGMNTEAFF.

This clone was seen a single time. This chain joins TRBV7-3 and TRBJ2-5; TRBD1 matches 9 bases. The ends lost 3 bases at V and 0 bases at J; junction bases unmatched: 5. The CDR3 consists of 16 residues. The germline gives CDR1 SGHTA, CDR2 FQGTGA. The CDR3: CASSFAGTGYQETQYF. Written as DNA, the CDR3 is TGTGCCAGCAGCTTCGCCGGGACAGGGTACCAAGAGACCCAGTACTTC.

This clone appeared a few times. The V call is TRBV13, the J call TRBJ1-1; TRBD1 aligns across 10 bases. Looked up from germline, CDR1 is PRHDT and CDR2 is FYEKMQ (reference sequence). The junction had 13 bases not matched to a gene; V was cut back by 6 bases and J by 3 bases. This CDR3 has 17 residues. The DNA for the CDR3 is TGTGCCAGCAGTTACCCCGGACAGGGGGGAATCGACACTGAAGCTTTCTTT. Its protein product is CASSYPGQGGIDTEAFF.

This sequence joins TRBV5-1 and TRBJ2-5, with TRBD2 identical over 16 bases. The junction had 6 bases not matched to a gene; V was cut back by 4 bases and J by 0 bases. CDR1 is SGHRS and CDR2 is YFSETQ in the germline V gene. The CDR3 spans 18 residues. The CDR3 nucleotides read TGCGCCAGCAGCAGAGGGACTAGCGGGGGGGTAAACCAAGAGACCCAGTACTTC. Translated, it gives CASSRGTSGGVNQETQYF.

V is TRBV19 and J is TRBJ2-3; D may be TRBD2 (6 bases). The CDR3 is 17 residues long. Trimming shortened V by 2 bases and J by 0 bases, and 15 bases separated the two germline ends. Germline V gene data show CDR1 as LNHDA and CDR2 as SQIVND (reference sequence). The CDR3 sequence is CASSIWLASGSTDTQYF. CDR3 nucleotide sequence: TGTGCCAGTAGTATATGGCTAGCGTCGGGGAGCACAGATACGCAGTATTTT.

The CDR3 sequence: CASSSGTNSYNEQFF. The CDR3 nucleotides read TGTGCCAGCAGCTCCGGGACTAACTCCTACAATGAGCAGTTCTTC. V and J are TRBV7-3 and TRBJ2-1; 7 bases match TRBD2. J was trimmed by 0 bases and V by 4 bases; bases with no gene match: 3. The germline V gene has CDR1 SGHTA and CDR2 FQGTGA. This CDR3 has 15 amino acids.

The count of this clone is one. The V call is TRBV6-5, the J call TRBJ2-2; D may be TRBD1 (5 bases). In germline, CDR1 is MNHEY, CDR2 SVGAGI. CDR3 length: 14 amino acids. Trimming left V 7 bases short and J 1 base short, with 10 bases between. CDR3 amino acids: CASTRTRNTGELFF. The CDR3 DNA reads TGTGCCAGCACACGGACACGGAACACCGGGGAGCTGTTTTTT.

The DNA of the CDR3 is TGCGCCAGCAGTCAATCCACGTCAGGGGGCGAAGCAAAGCAGTACTTC. Its protein is CASSQSTSGGEAKQYF. This rearrangement joins TRBV23-1 to TRBJ2-7, with TRBD1 matching over 8 bases. TRBV23-1 is an ORF, and what it does is uncertain. CDR3 size: 16 residues. J was trimmed by 8 bases and V by 0 bases; bases with no gene match: 12.

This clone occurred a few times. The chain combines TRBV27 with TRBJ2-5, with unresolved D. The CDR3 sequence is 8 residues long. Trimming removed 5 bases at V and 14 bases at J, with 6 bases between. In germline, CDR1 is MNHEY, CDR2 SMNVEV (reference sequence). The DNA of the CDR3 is TGTGCCAGCAGTCCCATCTACTTC. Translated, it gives CASSPIYF.

CDR3: CASAVTPYNEQFF. In DNA, the CDR3 is TGTGCCAGCGCCGTAACACCCTACAATGAGCAGTTCTTC. The chain uses TRBV6-1 and TRBJ2-1; no firm D call. The CDR3 has 13 amino acids. Trimming removed 8 bases from V and 2 bases from J, with 10 bases in between. CDR1 and CDR2 (germline): MNHNS, SASEGT.